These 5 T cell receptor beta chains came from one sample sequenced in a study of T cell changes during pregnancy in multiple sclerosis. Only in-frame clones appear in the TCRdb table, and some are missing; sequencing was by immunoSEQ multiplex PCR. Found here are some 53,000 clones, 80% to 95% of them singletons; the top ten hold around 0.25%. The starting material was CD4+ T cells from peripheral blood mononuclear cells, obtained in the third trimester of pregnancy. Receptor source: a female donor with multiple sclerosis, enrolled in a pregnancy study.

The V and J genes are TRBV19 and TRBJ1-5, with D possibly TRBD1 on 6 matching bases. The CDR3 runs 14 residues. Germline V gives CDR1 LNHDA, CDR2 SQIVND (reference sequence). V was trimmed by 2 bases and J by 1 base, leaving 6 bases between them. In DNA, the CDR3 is TGTGCCAGTAGTATACAGGGGAGCAATCAGCCCCAGCATTTT. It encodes CASSIQGSNQPQHF.

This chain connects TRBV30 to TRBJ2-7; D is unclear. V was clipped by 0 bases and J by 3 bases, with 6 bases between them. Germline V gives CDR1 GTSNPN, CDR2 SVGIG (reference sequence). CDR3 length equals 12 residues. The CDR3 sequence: CAWSVDSYEQYF. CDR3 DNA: TGTGCCTGGAGTGTCGATAGCTACGAGCAGTACTTC. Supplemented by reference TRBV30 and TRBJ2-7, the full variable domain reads SQTIHQWPATLVQPVGSPLSLECTVEGTSNPNLYWYRQAAGRGLQLLFYSVGIGQISSEVPQNLSASRPQDRQFILSSKKLLLSDSGFYLCAWSVDSYEQYFGPGTRLTVT.

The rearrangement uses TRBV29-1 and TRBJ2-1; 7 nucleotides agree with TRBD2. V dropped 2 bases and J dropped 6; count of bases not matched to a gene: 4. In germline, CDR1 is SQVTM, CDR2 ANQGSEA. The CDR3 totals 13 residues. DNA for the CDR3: TGCAGCGTTGAAAGGTGGGGGGGCAATGAGCAGTTCTTC. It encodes CSVERWGGNEQFF.

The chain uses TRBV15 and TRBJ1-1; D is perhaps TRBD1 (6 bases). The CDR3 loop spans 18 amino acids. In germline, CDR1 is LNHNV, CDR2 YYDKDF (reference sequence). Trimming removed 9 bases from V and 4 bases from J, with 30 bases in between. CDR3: CATGTRRPMPGAVTEAFF. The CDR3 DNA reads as TGTGCCACTGGGACACGACGCCCAATGCCTGGGGCGGTCACTGAAGCTTTCTTT.

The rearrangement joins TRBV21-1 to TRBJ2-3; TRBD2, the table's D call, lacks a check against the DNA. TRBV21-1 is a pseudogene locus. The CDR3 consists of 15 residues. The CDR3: CASSKEEGRRDTQYF. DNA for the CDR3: TGTGCCAGCAGCAAAGAGGAGGGCCGAAGAGATACGCAGTATTTT.